These 32 T cell receptor beta chains were all obtained from the same sample, sequenced in a study of blood T cell repertoires in COVID-19 (dated by TCRdb to 2020 to 2021). Libraries were constructed by the immunoSEQ multiplex PCR assay. The immuneACCESS repertoire file appears here via TCRdb, limited to in-frame rearrangements. These files lack a portion of the clones; in checked studies, under half of the deficit traces to unresolved V genes, and the cause of the others is not known. Present in this sample are a few hundred thousand clones, less than 90% of which were seen just once. The top ten clones comprise around 7.4% of the sample. What was sequenced was peripheral blood. Every receptor here comes from a woman between 55 and 75 years old with COVID-19, enrolled during active disease.

The J gene is TRBJ2-1, the V gene TRBV24-1; 11 bases map to TRBD2. The CDR3 has 13 amino acids. Germline CDR1 reads KGHDR; CDR2 reads SFDVKD. V dropped 4 bases and J dropped 15; count of bases not matched to a gene: 7. CDR3 nucleotide sequence: TGTGCCACCAGTGACCCCCTAGCGGGGGGCCCGTTCTTC. Its protein product is CATSDPLAGGPFF.

V gene TRBV27 combines with J gene TRBJ1-2; D is ambiguous. The CDR3 totals 12 residues. The germline gives CDR1 MNHEY, CDR2 SMNVEV (reference sequence). The germline V and J ends were trimmed by 9 bases and 4 bases, with 12 bases remaining between them. The CDR3 sequence is CARLEALYGYTF. The CDR3 DNA sequence: TGTGCCAGGCTAGAAGCCCTCTATGGCTACACCTTC.

The chain is built from TRBV7-2 and TRBJ1-2, with D possibly being TRBD1 (5 bases). Per the germline V gene, CDR1 is SGHTA and CDR2 is FQGNSA. Trimming cost V 5 bases and J 2 bases, with 12 bases left between them. This CDR3 comprises 14 residues. The CDR3 loop reads CASSLRQNNYGYTF. The DNA for the CDR3 is TGTGCCAGCAGCCTTAGACAGAACAACTATGGCTACACCTTC. The whole variable domain, filled in from reference TRBV7-2 and TRBJ1-2, reads GAGVSQSPSNKVTEKGKDVELRCDPISGHTALYWYRQSLGQGLEFLIYFQGNSAPDKSGLPSDRFSAERTGGSVSTLTIQRTQQEDSAVYLCASSLRQNNYGYTFGSGTRLTVV.

The rearrangement uses TRBV5-1 and TRBJ2-3, with unresolved D. Germline loops: CDR1 SGHRS, CDR2 YFSETQ. The CDR3 contains 15 residues. V lost 0 bases, J lost 0 bases, and 8 bases lay in between. The CDR3 sequence is CASSLAGFSTDTQYF. CDR3 sequence (DNA): TGCGCCAGCAGCTTGGCGGGTTTTAGCACAGATACGCAGTATTTT.

This clone has only one observation. The rearrangement uses TRBV9 and TRBJ2-7; 8 bases fit TRBD1. Germline CDR1 reads SGDLS; CDR2 reads YYNGEE. The V and J ends lost 6 bases and 2 bases, in that order; junction bases with no gene match: 7. This CDR3 is 14 amino acids long. The CDR3 here is CASNQGAGAYEQYF. The CDR3 DNA reads as TGTGCCAGCAACCAGGGGGCAGGGGCCTACGAGCAGTACTTC. The full variable domain, its missing parts supplied by reference TRBV9 and TRBJ2-7, is DSGVTQTPKHLITATGQRVTLRCSPRSGDLSVYWYQQSLDQGLQFLIQYYNGEERAKGNILERFSAQQFPDLHSELNLSSLELGDSALYFCASNQGAGAYEQYFGPGTRLTVT.

This clone was counted only a few times. V and J are TRBV10-3 and TRBJ2-3, with 9 bases matching TRBD1. Trimming took 6 bases from V and 0 from J; bases not matched to a gene: 1. In germline, CDR1 is ENHRY, CDR2 SYGVKD. The CDR3 contains 14 residues. The CDR3: CAISGTGSTDTQYF. CDR3 bases: TGTGCCATCAGCGGGACAGGGAGCACAGATACGCAGTATTTT.

This clone was seen more than once but under ten times. The rearrangement links TRBV29-1 to TRBJ1-1; tentative D call: TRBD1 (6 bases). CDR3 length: 14 residues. Between the trimmed V and J ends, which lost 3 bases and 6 bases, there was a span of 17 bases. Germline V gives CDR1 SQVTM, CDR2 ANQGSEA. The CDR3 sequence: CSVELVQGLPEAFF. Written as DNA, the CDR3 is TGCAGCGTTGAGTTAGTACAGGGCCTTCCTGAAGCTTTCTTT.

The chain employs TRBV9 and TRBJ2-3; 8 nucleotides align to TRBD2. There are 15 residues in the CDR3. The V and J ends lost 7 bases and 2 bases, in that order; junction bases with no gene match: 9. Germline lookup yields CDR1 SGDLS and CDR2 YYNGEE. CDR3 in DNA: TGTGCCAGCTCAGTAATAGCGGGGCCCACAGATACGCAGTATTTT. This gives the protein CASSVIAGPTDTQYF.

The chain recombines TRBV6-6 with TRBJ2-7; D remains ambiguous. CDR3 size: 12 residues. Germline V CDR1 and CDR2: MNHNY, SVGAGI (reference sequence). V was cut by 4 bases and J by 2 bases, with 6 bases left in between. DNA for the CDR3: TGTGCCAGCAGTTCAAACACCTACGAGCAGTACTTC. It is translated as CASSSNTYEQYF.

The chain has TRBV7-9 and TRBJ1-4; D perhaps matches TRBD1 (5 bases). This CDR3 has 15 amino acids. Germline CDR1 is SEHNR and CDR2 is FQNEAQ (reference sequence). Trimming stripped 6 bases from V and 0 bases from J, with 11 bases between. The CDR3 here is CASSRDSSTNEKLFF. As DNA, the CDR3 is TGTGCCAGCAGTCGCGACAGCTCAACTAATGAAAAACTGTTTTTT.

This clone came up a few times. The J gene is TRBJ2-5, the V gene TRBV7-6; D possibly corresponds to TRBD2 (6 bases). The CDR3 contains 17 residues. Looked up from germline, CDR1 is SGHVS and CDR2 is FNYEAQ. Trimming cost V 5 bases and J 0 bases, with 19 bases left between them. The CDR3 region is CASSPKGARDYQETQYF. In DNA, the CDR3 is TGTGCCAGCAGCCCTAAAGGGGCGCGGGACTACCAAGAGACCCAGTACTTC.

The chain links TRBV23-1 to TRBJ2-1; 9 bases fit TRBD1. TRBV23-1 is identified as an open reading frame with a role that is uncertain. The CDR3 totals 16 residues. The junction had 7 bases not matched to a gene; V was cut back by 0 bases and J by 7 bases. Here the CDR3 DNA reads TGCGCCAGCAGTCAATCGGCGGGACAGGGCCGTAATGAGCAGTTCTTC. This codes for CASSQSAGQGRNEQFF.

The chain recombines TRBV5-8 with TRBJ2-5; 10 bases are shared with TRBD2. This CDR3 comprises 15 residues. Trimming removed 2 bases from V and 4 bases from J; junction bases left unmatched: 5. Germline V gene sequence: CDR1 SGHTS, CDR2 YDEGEE. Written as DNA, the CDR3 is TGTGCCAGCAGCTTTAGCGGGGGGCAAGGAGAGACCCAGTACTTC. Translation gives CASSFSGGQGETQYF. Based on the CDR3 plus reference TRBV5-8 and TRBJ2-5, the full variable domain is EAGVTQSPTHLIKTRGQQATLRCSPISGHTSVYWYQQALGLGLQFLLWYDEGEERNRGNFPPRFSGRQFPNYSSELNVNALELEDSALYLCASSFSGGQGETQYFGPGTRLLVL.

This chain connects TRBV5-8 to TRBJ1-6, with a weak D call TRBD1 (6 bases). The CDR3 consists of 17 residues. V dropped 1 base and J dropped 5 bases, with 16 bases sitting between them. Germline CDR1 and CDR2: SGHTS and YDEGEE. The CDR3 DNA reads TGTGCCAGCAGCTTGTACAGTCGGCACAGGGATAATTCACCCCTCCACTTT. Encoded protein: CASSLYSRHRDNSPLHF. The complete variable domain, with remaining parts taken from reference TRBV5-8 and TRBJ1-6, reads EAGVTQSPTHLIKTRGQQATLRCSPISGHTSVYWYQQALGLGLQFLLWYDEGEERNRGNFPPRFSGRQFPNYSSELNVNALELEDSALYLCASSLYSRHRDNSPLHFGNGTRLTVT.

This rearrangement joins TRBV19 to TRBJ2-2; TRBD1 matches 9 bases. The CDR3 runs 18 residues. V lost 7 bases to trimming and J lost 4 bases; unmatched junction nucleotides: 16. CDR1 and CDR2 (germline): LNHDA, SQIVND (reference sequence). The CDR3 bases are TGTGCCAGTAATCGGACCCCGGGACAGGGAGAGGGCACCGGGGAGCTGTTTTTT. This encodes CASNRTPGQGEGTGELFF.

The chain couples TRBV3-1 (or the pseudogene TRBV3-2) to TRBJ1-2; no clear D. CDR1 LGHDT and CDR2 YNNKEL come from the germline V gene (reference sequence). V was pared by 1 base and J by 8 bases, with 11 bases between. This CDR3 has 13 amino acids. The DNA of the CDR3 is TGTGCCAGCAGCCAAGGAGCCGGTAGAGGCTACACCTTC. It encodes CASSQGAGRGYTF.

The chain combines TRBV10-2 with TRBJ1-1; perhaps TRBD1 as D (5 bases). Per the germline V gene, CDR1 is WSHSY and CDR2 is SAAADI. CDR3 size: 13 residues. Deletions cut 10 bases from V and 1 base from J, with 13 bases between. The chain's CDR3 is CATTLGQNTEAFF. The CDR3 coding sequence is TGCGCCACCACGCTAGGACAGAACACTGAAGCTTTCTTT.

This clone came up once. The chain links TRBV2 to TRBJ1-4; D possibly corresponds to TRBD1 (5 bases). The CDR3 totals 14 residues. CDR1 is SNHLY, CDR2 FYNNEI, per germline. Trimming took off 7 bases at V and 5 bases at J, with 14 bases between the two ends. CDR3 in amino acids: CASNKGAGNEKLFF. In nucleotides, the CDR3 is TGTGCCAGCAACAAAGGGGCGGGGAATGAAAAACTGTTTTTT.

The chain recombines TRBV7-2 with TRBJ1-2; TRBD1 agrees at 7 bases. This CDR3 comprises 13 residues. Germline V gene lookup returns CDR1 SGHTA and CDR2 FQGNSA. The ends lost 3 bases at V and 8 bases at J; junction bases unmatched: 6. CDR3 bases: TGTGCCAGCAGCTTGGCAACAGGGGACGGCTACACCTTC. This sequence encodes CASSLATGDGYTF.

This clone appeared once. The CDR3 loop reads CASSAGTASTDTQYF. CDR3 coding DNA: TGTGCCAGCAGTGCCGGGACAGCTAGCACAGATACGCAGTATTTT. The chain has TRBV2 and TRBJ2-3; 7 nucleotides match TRBD1. Germline values: CDR1 SNHLY, CDR2 FYNNEI. V gave up 4 bases and J gave up 0 bases; unmatched junction bases: 4. The CDR3 length is 15 residues.

The gene calls are TRBV6-6 and TRBJ1-2, with TRBD1 matching over 7 bases. The CDR3 runs 14 residues. Germline V lookup: CDR1 MNHNY, CDR2 SVGAGI (reference sequence). Trimming at V came to 5 bases and at J to 4 bases, leaving 7 bases not matched to a gene. CDR3 nucleotide sequence: TGTGCCAGCAGTGACAGGACAGGCCCCTATGGCTACACCTTC. The encoded protein is CASSDRTGPYGYTF.

The V and J genes are TRBV18 and TRBJ2-7; TRBD2 aligns across 8 bases. The CDR3 is made up of 16 amino acids. Germline assignment: CDR1 KGHSH and CDR2 LQKENI. With 2 bases clipped from V and 0 bases from J, the junction kept 6 bases outside the gene matches. CDR3: CASSPATSGSSYEQYF. Written as DNA, the CDR3 is TGTGCCAGCTCACCAGCCACTAGCGGAAGCTCCTACGAGCAGTACTTC. The full variable domain, in which reference TRBV18 and TRBJ2-7 provide the parts outside the CDR3, is NAGVMQNPRHLVRRRGQEARLRCSPMKGHSHVYWYRQLPEEGLKFMVYLQKENIIDESGMPKERFSAEFPKEGPSILRIQQVVRGDSAAYFCASSPATSGSSYEQYFGPGTRLTVT.

This chain joins TRBV3-1 (or the pseudogene TRBV3-2) and TRBJ2-7, with a weak D call TRBD1 (5 bases). Trimming removed 2 bases at V and 6 bases at J, with 8 bases between. Germline V gives CDR1 LGHDT, CDR2 YNNKEL (reference sequence). This CDR3 has 12 residues. Here the CDR3 reads CASSQSDSEQYF. CDR3 DNA sequence: TGTGCCAGCAGCCAATCCGACAGCGAGCAGTACTTC.

The rearrangement uses TRBV7-9 and TRBJ1-1, with unresolved D. Germline loops: CDR1 SEHNR, CDR2 FQNEAQ (reference sequence). Trimming cost V 3 bases and J 5 bases, with 13 bases left between them. CDR3 length: 14 residues. CDR3 residues: CASSFAGSPTEAFF. For the CDR3, the DNA is TGTGCCAGCAGCTTTGCCGGTAGCCCTACTGAAGCTTTCTTT.

CDR3 coding DNA: TGTGCCAGCAGCTCCACGGGGAGTTACGAGCAGTACTTC. Residues: CASSSTGSYEQYF. The gene calls are TRBV5-4 and TRBJ2-7; maybe TRBD2 (5 bases). The CDR3 runs 13 residues. The germline CDR1 and CDR2 sequences are SGHNT and YYREEE (reference sequence). V shed 3 bases and J shed 4 bases, with 11 bases lying between them. Full variable domain (outside the CDR3, taken from reference TRBV5-4 and TRBJ2-7): ETGVTQSPTHLIKTRGQQVTLRCSSQSGHNTVSWYQQALGQGPQFIFQYYREEENGRGNFPPRFSGLQFPNYSSELNVNALELDDSALYLCASSSTGSYEQYFGPGTRLTVT.

In its sample, this clone was seen once. The gene calls are TRBV30 and TRBJ1-1; D is ambiguous. In germline, CDR1 is GTSNPN, CDR2 SVGIG (reference sequence). This CDR3 has 12 amino acids. CDR3 coding DNA: TGTGCTATTGGGCAGCCGAACACTGAAGCTTTCTTT. As protein: CAIGQPNTEAFF.

The J gene is TRBJ1-1, the V gene TRBV7-3; no clear D gene. The V gene's germline CDR1 is SGHTA and CDR2 FQGTGA. The CDR3 runs to 14 residues. Trimming cost V 5 bases and J 5 bases, with 15 bases left between them. DNA of the CDR3: TGTGCCAGCAGCCAACGGCGGGGAGATACTGAAGCTTTCTTT. It is translated as CASSQRRGDTEAFF.

The chain has TRBV13 and TRBJ2-2; perhaps TRBD1 as D (5 bases). This CDR3 has 16 amino acids. V lost 2 bases to trimming and J lost 5 bases, with 15 bases between them. Per the germline V gene, CDR1 is PRHDT and CDR2 is FYEKMQ (reference sequence). The CDR3 loop is CASSLRRAGWTGELFF. The DNA of the CDR3 is TGTGCCAGCAGCTTAAGGCGTGCAGGGTGGACCGGGGAGCTGTTTTTT. Looking up the rest from reference TRBV13 and TRBJ2-2 gives the full variable domain: AAGVIQSPRHLIKEKRETATLKCYPIPRHDTVYWYQQGPGQDPQFLISFYEKMQSDKGSIPDRFSAQQFSDYHSELNMSSLELGDSALYFCASSLRRAGWTGELFFGEGSRLTVL.

The gene calls are TRBV7-9 and TRBJ1-5; D is possibly TRBD1 (6 bases). The V gene lost 4 bases and the J gene lost 4 bases, with 11 bases spanning the gap. This CDR3 contains 14 residues. Looked up from germline, CDR1 is SEHNR and CDR2 is FQNEAQ (reference sequence). CDR3 sequence (DNA): TGTGCCAGCAGCTCTACCCAGGGGAATCAGCCCCAGCATTTT. Residues: CASSSTQGNQPQHF.

The chain combines TRBV5-1 with TRBJ2-3; a weak D match, TRBD2 (6 bases). Trimming pared 4 bases from V and 6 bases from J, leaving 15 bases between. From germline, CDR1 is SGHRS and CDR2 YFSETQ. This CDR3 has 14 amino acids. The DNA for the CDR3 is TGCGCCAGCAGCATATCGGGCGGAGGGGATACGCAGTATTTT. Translated, it gives CASSISGGGDTQYF.

The chain employs TRBV6-5 and TRBJ1-3, with D perhaps matching TRBD1 (6 bases). Germline CDR1 MNHEY, CDR2 SVGAGI. Trimming pared 8 bases from V and 4 bases from J, leaving 12 bases between. The CDR3 loop spans 13 amino acids. The CDR3 sequence: CASQGWSGNTIYF. DNA for the CDR3: TGTGCCAGCCAGGGGTGGTCAGGAAACACCATATATTTT.

This chain links TRBV12-5 with TRBJ1-3, with 9 bases fitting TRBD1. Unmatched junction bases numbered 3, after V lost 3 bases and J lost 6 bases. The CDR3 extends over 14 amino acids. Looked up from germline, CDR1 is LGHNT and CDR2 is FRNRAP. DNA for the CDR3: TGTGCTAGTGGTTTCAACAGGGGGCTAAACACCATATATTTT. Protein: CASGFNRGLNTIYF.